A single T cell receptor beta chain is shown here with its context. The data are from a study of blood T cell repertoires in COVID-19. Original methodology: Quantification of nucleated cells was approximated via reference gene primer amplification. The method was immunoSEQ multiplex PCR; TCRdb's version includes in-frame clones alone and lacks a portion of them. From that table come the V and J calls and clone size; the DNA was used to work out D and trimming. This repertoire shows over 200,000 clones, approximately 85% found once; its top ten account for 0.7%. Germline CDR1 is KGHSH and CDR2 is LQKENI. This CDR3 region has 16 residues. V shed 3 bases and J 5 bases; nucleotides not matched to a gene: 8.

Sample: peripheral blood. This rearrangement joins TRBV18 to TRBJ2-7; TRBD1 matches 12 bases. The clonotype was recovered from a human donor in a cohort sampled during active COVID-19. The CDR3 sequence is CASSPVTGQGADEQYF. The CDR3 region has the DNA TGTGCCAGCTCACCGGTAACGGGACAGGGGGCAGACGAGCAGTACTTC. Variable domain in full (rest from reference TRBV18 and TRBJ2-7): NAGVMQNPRHLVRRRGQEARLRCSPMKGHSHVYWYRQLPEEGLKFMVYLQKENIIDESGMPKERFSAEFPKEGPSILRIQQVVRGDSAAYFCASSPVTGQGADEQYFGPGTRLTVT.